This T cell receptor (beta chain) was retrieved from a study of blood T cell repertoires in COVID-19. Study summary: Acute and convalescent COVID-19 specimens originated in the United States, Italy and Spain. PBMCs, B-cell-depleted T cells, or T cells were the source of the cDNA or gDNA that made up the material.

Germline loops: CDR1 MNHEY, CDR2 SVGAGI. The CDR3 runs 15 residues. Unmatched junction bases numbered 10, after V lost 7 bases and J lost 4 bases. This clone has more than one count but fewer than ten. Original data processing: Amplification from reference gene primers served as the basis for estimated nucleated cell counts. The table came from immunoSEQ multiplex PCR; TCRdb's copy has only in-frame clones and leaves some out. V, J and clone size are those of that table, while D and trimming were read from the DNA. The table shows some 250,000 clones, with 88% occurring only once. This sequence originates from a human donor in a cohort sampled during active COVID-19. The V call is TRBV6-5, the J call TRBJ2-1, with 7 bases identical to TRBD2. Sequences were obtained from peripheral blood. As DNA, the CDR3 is TGTGCCAGCACCCATCGGGGAGGGATGTACAATGAGCAGTTCTTC. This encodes CASTHRGGMYNEQFF.